Sequencing of this T cell receptor beta chain was carried out in a study of CXCR3-negative and CXCR3-positive naive CD8 T cells. Each CD8+ T cell subset was sorted in triplicate, about 270,000 cells each. Turning to this clonotype: Its antigen is undetermined.

Broader study findings: Whereas both naive subsets had comparably high diversity, memory CD8+ cells had much lower diversity. For naive cells, CXCR3-negative and CXCR3-positive subsets had similar TRBV-TRBJ usage; for memory cells, usage differed.

UMI-tagged TRB cDNA libraries were built via 5' RACE. No DNA is given; TCRdb re-called the 5' RACE reads and lists each CDR3 protein once. The sample totals tens of thousands of distinct CDR3 sequences; its top ten clones hold about 10%. The CDR3 loop spans 16 amino acids. The germline V gene has CDR1 DFQATT and CDR2 SNEGSKA (reference sequence). The TCR originated in a human donor in good health. Some clones in this sample may be carry-over from other donors' samples. The chain couples TRBV20-1 to TRBJ2-7. The sequencing input was memory CD8+ T cells from blood. CDR3 sequence reads: CSARDLASGESYEQYF.